The 10 T cell receptor beta chains listed next were all sequenced from one sample in a study of blood T cell repertoires in COVID-19. Clones were read by immunoSEQ multiplex PCR, and TCRdb kept only the in-frame ones, dropping some. This sample has 120,000 or so clones, with more than 60% found just once. Sequencing was performed on peripheral blood. Source of these receptors: a man aged 70 or older with acute or convalescent COVID-19.

The chain uses TRBV6-5 and TRBJ1-1; D perhaps matches TRBD1 (5 bases). The CDR3 has 14 amino acids. Germline V gene lookup returns CDR1 MNHEY and CDR2 SVGAGI. With 4 bases removed from V and 5 bases from J, the gap between germline ends came to 14 bases. The CDR3 nucleotides read TGTGCCAGCAGTTCTGTCCCAAAGGGGACTGAAGCTTTCTTT. It specifies CASSSVPKGTEAFF.

This clone has a handful of counts. The chain recombines TRBV24-1 with TRBJ1-2; maybe TRBD1 (5 bases). The V and J ends lost 0 bases and 3 bases respectively, with 7 bases between them. CDR1 and CDR2 from the germline V gene are KGHDR and SFDVKD. The CDR3 totals 14 residues. The CDR3 here is CATSDLIGDYGYTF. CDR3 nucleotide sequence: TGTGCCACCAGTGATTTGATAGGGGACTATGGCTACACCTTC.

The genes are TRBV5-1 and TRBJ2-1, with 8 bases fitting TRBD1. Trimming at V came to 5 bases and at J to 4 bases, leaving 8 bases not matched to a gene. The V gene's germline CDR1 is SGHRS and CDR2 YFSETQ. The CDR3 has 15 amino acids. CDR3 DNA: TGCGCCAGCAGGGGACAGGTGAGAAGTTACAATGAGCAGTTCTTC. It specifies CASRGQVRSYNEQFF.

J is TRBJ2-7 and V is TRBV2, with D maybe TRBD2 (7 bases). Germline CDR1 reads SNHLY; CDR2 reads FYNNEI. Deletions cut 4 bases from V and 6 bases from J, with 16 bases between. The CDR3 consists of 14 residues. This CDR3 is CASSGRQGRAEQYF. As DNA, the CDR3 is TGTGCCAGCAGTGGTCGCCAGGGGAGGGCCGAGCAGTACTTC.

Only one count was recorded for this clone. This CDR3 is CASSSGQGKQFF. CDR3 nucleotide sequence: TGTGCCAGCAGCTCTGGACAGGGGAAGCAGTTCTTC. The rearrangement uses TRBV7-3 and TRBJ2-1, with TRBD1 identical over 9 bases. The CDR3 has 12 residues. The V gene end was trimmed by 4 bases and the J gene end by 11 bases; junction bases not matched to a gene: 3. Per germline, CDR1 SGHTA and CDR2 FQGTGA.

The CDR3: CASSLGGGAHEQYF. The DNA for the CDR3 is TGTGCCAGCAGCTTAGGCGGGGGGGCGCACGAGCAGTACTTC. The chain employs TRBV7-8 and TRBJ2-7, with 9 bases that match TRBD2. This CDR3 contains 14 residues. Germline assignment: CDR1 SGHVS and CDR2 FQNEAQ. V was pared by 1 base and J by 5 bases, with 3 bases of the junction left unmatched.

The rearrangement links TRBV4-2 to TRBJ1-4; perhaps TRBD1 as D (6 bases). This CDR3 region has 15 residues. Germline CDR1 is LGHNA and CDR2 is YNFKEQ. V was pared by 3 bases and J by 3 bases, with 11 bases between. The CDR3 bases are TGTGCCAGCAGCCATGAACAGGGCGCTAATGAAAAACTGTTTTTT. Amino acids: CASSHEQGANEKLFF.

The V gene is TRBV9, the J gene TRBJ2-5; 9 bases agree with TRBD2. The germline V gene encodes CDR1 SGDLS and CDR2 YYNGEE. The CDR3 is made up of 16 amino acids. The trim removed 0 bases at V and 5 bases at J, leaving 8 bases unmatched. This CDR3 is CASSVGGGGAWETQYF. DNA for the CDR3: TGTGCCAGCAGCGTAGGTGGCGGGGGGGCCTGGGAGACCCAGTACTTC.

The CDR3 nucleotides are TGTGCCAGCAGCTTAGGAATTAGCTATGGCTACACCTTC. Protein: CASSLGISYGYTF. V and J are TRBV11-2 and TRBJ1-2; D remains unclear. The CDR3 consists of 13 residues. V lost 1 base and J 4 bases, leaving 7 bases between the germline ends. CDR1 SGHAT and CDR2 FQNNGV come from the germline V gene.

This clone was counted once. The J gene is TRBJ1-2, the V gene TRBV15, with TRBD1 identical over 11 bases. Germline lookup yields CDR1 LNHNV and CDR2 YYDKDF (reference sequence). J lost 7 bases, V lost 2 bases, and 6 bases had no gene match. This CDR3 is built from 15 residues. CDR3 loop: CATSRSGQGALGYTF. The CDR3 nucleotides read TGTGCCACCAGCAGATCCGGACAGGGGGCGCTTGGCTACACCTTC.